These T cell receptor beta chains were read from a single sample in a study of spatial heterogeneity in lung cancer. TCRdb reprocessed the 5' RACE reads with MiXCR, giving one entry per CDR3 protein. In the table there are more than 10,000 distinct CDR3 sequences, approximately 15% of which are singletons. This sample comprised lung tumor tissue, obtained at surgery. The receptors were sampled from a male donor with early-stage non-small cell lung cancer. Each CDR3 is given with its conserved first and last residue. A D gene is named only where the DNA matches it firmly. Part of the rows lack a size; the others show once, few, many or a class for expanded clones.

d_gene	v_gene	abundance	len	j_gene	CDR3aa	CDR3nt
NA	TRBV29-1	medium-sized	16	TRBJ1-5	CSAVLSRSDSNQPQHF	TGCAGCGCTGTCTTGAGTCGGAGCGATAGCAATCAGCCCCAGCATTTT
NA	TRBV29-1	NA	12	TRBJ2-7	CSVVAGVYEQYF	TGCAGCGTTGTGGCAGGAGTCTACGAGCAGTACTTC
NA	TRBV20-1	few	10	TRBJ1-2	CSASSGGYTF	TGCAGTGCTAGTTCGGGAGGCTACACCTTC
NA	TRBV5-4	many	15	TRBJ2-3	CASSRDRPSTDTQYF	TGTGCCAGCAGCCGTGACAGACCTAGCACAGATACGCAGTATTTT
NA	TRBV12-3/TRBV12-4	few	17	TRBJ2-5	CASSPLRGRRLQETQYF	TGTGCCAGCAGCCCCCTGAGAGGGCGGCGTTTACAAGAGACCCAGTACTTC
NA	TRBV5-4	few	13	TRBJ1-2	CASSSKTLYGYTF	TGTGCCAGCAGCTCAAAGACACTCTATGGCTACACCTTC
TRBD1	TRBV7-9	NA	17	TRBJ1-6	CASSPRTGSSYNSPLHF	TGTGCCAGCAGCCCCCGGACAGGGAGCTCCTATAATTCACCCCTCCACTTT
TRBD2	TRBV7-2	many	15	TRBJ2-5	CASSFRELAGETQYF	TGTGCCAGCAGCTTTCGGGAGTTAGCGGGAGAGACCCAGTACTTC
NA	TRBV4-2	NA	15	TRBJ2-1	CASSQDGTENNEQFF	TGTGCCAGCAGCCAAGATGGGACCGAAAACAATGAGCAGTTCTTC
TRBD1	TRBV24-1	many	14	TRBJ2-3	CATSDQGVPGTQYF	TGTGCCACCAGTGATCAGGGGGTCCCGGGTACGCAGTATTTT
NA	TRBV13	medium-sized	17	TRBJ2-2	CASSADPDSTNTGELFF	TGTGCCAGCAGCGCGGACCCGGACAGCACGAACACCGGGGAGCTGTTTTTT
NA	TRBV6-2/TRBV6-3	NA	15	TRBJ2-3	CANSYTAFNSDTQYF	TGTGCCAACAGTTACACCGCCTTCAACTCAGATACGCAGTATTTT
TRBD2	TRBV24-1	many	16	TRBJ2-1	CATSADTGGTYNEQFF	TGTGCCACCAGTGCCGACACGGGGGGTACCTACAATGAGCAGTTCTTC
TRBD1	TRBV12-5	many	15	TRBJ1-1	CASGPRTGVNTEAFF	TGTGCTAGTGGGCCGAGGACAGGGGTGAACACTGAAGCTTTCTTT
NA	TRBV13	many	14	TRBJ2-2	CASSFSMNTGELFF	TGTGCCAGCAGCTTTTCTATGAACACCGGGGAGCTGTTTTTT
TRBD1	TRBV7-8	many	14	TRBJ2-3	CASSQDRGADTQYF	TGTGCCAGCAGCCAGGACAGGGGTGCAGATACGCAGTATTTT
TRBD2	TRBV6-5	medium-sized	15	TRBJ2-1	CASSQQRGGLGKQFF	TGTGCCAGCAGTCAGCAGCGGGGGGGCCTCGGGAAGCAGTTCTTC
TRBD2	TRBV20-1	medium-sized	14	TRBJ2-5	CSAPPASGQETQYF	TGCAGTGCCCCTCCGGCTAGCGGGCAAGAGACCCAGTACTTC
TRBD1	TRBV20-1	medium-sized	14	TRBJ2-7	CSAREPGQGYEQYF	TGCAGTGCTAGAGAACCGGGACAGGGGTACGAGCAGTACTTC
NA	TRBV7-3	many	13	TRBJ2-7	CASSLGQGDEQYF	TGTGCCAGCAGCTTAGGTCAGGGAGACGAGCAGTACTTC
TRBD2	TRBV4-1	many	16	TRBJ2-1	CASSQVGTSEINEQFF	TGCGCCAGCAGCCAAGTTGGGACTAGCGAGATCAATGAGCAGTTCTTC
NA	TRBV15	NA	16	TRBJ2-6	CATSSPGQTGANVLTF	TGTGCCACCAGCAGTCCGGGACAAACTGGGGCCAACGTCCTGACTTTC